The entry below gives a single T cell receptor beta chain sequence along with its context. Germline V CDR1 and CDR2: SSHAT, FNYEAQ (reference sequence). The CDR3 loop spans 13 amino acids. The V end lost 5 bases, the J end lost 10 bases, and 15 bases lay between the germline ends. The data were taken from a study of shared clonotypes between healthy human individuals. Genomic DNA, for the unsorted samples, came from about 90 million PBMCs. The run depth of the assay was deep. In replicate PCRs of unsorted PBMC, around 300 ng DNA, around 30,000 T cell genomes, was used. Using immunoSEQ multiplex PCR, the repertoire was profiled, and TCRdb retains in-frame clones only, with some absent. In the table there are about 520,000 clones, approximately 81% of which are singletons.

Specimen: PBMCs. This chain connects TRBV7-7 to TRBJ2-1; D call uncertain. The sequence derives from a woman in her thirties or forties in good health. Some clones in this sample may be carry-over from other donors' samples. The CDR3 sequence is CASSPDRQWEQFF. CDR3 in DNA: TGTGCCAGCAGCCCTGACCGGCAATGGGAGCAGTTCTTC. Combining the CDR3 with reference TRBV7-7 and TRBJ2-1 gives the whole variable domain GAGVSQSPRYKVTKRGQDVTLRCDPISSHATLYWYQQALGQGPEFLTYFNYEAQPDKSGLPSDRFSAERPEGSISTLTIQRTEQRDSAMYRCASSPDRQWEQFFGPGTRLTVL.